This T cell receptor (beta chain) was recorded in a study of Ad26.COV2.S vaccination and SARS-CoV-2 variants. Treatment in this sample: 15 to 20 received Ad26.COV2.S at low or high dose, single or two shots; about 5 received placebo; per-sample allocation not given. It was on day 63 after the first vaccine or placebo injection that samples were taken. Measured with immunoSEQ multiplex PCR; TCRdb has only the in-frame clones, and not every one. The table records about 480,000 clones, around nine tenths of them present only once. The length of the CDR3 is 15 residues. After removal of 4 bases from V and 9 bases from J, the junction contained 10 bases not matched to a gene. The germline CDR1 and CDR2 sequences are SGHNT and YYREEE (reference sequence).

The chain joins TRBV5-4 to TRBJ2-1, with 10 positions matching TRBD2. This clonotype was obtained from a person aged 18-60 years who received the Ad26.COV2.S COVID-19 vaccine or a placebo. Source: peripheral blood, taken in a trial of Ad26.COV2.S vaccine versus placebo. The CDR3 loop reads CASSPSSGRTSEQFF. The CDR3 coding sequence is TGTGCCAGCAGCCCCTCTAGCGGGAGAACAAGTGAGCAGTTCTTC.